The clone carrying this T cell receptor (beta chain) turned up a few times. The V gene's germline CDR1 is SNHLY and CDR2 FYNNEI. V shed 6 bases and J 7 bases; nucleotides not matched to a gene: 8. This CDR3 spans 14 amino acids. This entry comes from a study of T-cell reconstitution after alpha-beta-depleted transplantation in children. During its preparation, the TCRbeta library received unique molecular identifiers. MiXCR, applied by TCRdb to the PCR reads, yields one record per CDR3 protein. The sample holds around 93,000 distinct CDR3 sequences, roughly 7.7% seen once. This chain uses TRBV2 with TRBJ2-1; 8 bases are a match to TRBD2. The receptor was derived from a human donor who donated a stem cell graft to a child with congenital amegakaryocytic thrombocytopenia. The source was PBMCs from the stem cell graft donor, collected from the stem cell graft. The CDR3 DNA reads TGTGCCAGCAGGACTAGCGAGGCGGCAAATGAGCAGTTCTTC. Translating gives CASRTSEAANEQFF.